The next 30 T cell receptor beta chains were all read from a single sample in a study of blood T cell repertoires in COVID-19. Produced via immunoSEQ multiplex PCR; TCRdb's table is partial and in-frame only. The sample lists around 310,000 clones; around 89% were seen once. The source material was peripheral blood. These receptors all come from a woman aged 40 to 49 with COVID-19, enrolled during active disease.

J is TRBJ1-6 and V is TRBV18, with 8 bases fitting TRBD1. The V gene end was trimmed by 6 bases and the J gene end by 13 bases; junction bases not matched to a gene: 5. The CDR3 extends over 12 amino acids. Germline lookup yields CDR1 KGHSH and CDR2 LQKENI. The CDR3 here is CASSDGQGPLHF. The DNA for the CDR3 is TGTGCCAGCTCGGACGGACAGGGTCCCCTCCACTTT.

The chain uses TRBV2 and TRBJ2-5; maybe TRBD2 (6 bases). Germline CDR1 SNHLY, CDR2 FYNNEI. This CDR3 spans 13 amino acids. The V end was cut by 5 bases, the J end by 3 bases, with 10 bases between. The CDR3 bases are TGTGCCAGCAGTAGTCGGGGGAAAGAGACCCAGTACTTC. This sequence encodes CASSSRGKETQYF. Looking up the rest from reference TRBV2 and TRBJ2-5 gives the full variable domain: EPEVTQTPSHQVTQMGQEVILRCVPISNHLYFYWYRQILGQKVEFLVSFYNNEISEKSEIFDDQFSVERPDGSNFTLKIRSTKLEDSAMYFCASSSRGKETQYFGPGTRLLVL.

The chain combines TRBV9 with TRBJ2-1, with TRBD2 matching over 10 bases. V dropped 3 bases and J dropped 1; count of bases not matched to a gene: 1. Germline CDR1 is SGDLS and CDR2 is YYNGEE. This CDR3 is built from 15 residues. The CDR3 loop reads CASSAGLASYNEQFF. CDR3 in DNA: TGTGCCAGCAGCGCGGGACTAGCGTCCTACAATGAGCAGTTCTTC.

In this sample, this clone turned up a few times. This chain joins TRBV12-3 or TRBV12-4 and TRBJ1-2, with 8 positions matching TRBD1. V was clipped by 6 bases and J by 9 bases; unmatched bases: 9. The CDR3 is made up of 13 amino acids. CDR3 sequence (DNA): TGTGCCAGCAGGCCGACAGGGGTCTTGAGCTACACCTTC. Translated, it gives CASRPTGVLSYTF.

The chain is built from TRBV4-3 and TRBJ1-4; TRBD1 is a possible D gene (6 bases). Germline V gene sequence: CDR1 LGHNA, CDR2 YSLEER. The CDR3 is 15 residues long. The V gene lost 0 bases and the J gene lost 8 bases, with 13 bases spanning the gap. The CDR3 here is CASSQDYRVEEKLFF. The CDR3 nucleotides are TGCGCCAGCAGCCAAGATTACAGGGTTGAGGAAAAACTGTTTTTT.

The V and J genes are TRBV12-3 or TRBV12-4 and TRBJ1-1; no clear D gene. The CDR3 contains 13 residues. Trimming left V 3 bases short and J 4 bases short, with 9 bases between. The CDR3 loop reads CASSLQSGTEAFF. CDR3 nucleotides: TGTGCCAGCAGTTTGCAAAGCGGCACTGAAGCTTTCTTT.

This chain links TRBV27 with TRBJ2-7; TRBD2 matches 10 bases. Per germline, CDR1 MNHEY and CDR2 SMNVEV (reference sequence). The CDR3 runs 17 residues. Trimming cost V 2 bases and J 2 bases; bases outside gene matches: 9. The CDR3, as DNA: TGTGCCAGCAGTTTACGCGGGACTAGCGTCGGCCCCTACGAGCAGTACTTC. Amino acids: CASSLRGTSVGPYEQYF.

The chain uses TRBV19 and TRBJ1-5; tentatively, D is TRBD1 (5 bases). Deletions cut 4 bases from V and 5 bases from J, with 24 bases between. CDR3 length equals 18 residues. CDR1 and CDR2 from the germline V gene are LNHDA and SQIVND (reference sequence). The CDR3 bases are TGTGCCAGTAGTACCCCCGGGGGAGCGGGGGTCTCTTATCAGCCCCAGCATTTT. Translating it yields CASSTPGGAGVSYQPQHF.

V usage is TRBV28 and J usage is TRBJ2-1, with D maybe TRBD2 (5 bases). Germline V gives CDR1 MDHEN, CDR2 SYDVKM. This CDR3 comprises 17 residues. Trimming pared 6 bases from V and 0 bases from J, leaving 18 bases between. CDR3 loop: CASSSPILGSSYNEQFF. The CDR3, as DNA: TGTGCCAGCAGCTCCCCTATACTAGGGAGCTCCTACAATGAGCAGTTCTTC.

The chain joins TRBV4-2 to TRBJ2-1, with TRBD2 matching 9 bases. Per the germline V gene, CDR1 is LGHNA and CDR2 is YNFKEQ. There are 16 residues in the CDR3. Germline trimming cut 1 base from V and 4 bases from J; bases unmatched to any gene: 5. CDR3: CASSQGRGGVYNEQFF. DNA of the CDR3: TGTGCCAGCAGCCAAGGGCGGGGGGGCGTTTACAATGAGCAGTTCTTC.

The CDR3 DNA sequence: TGTGCCAGCAGCCTCTGGGTAGCGGGAGGCGATGAGCAGTTCTTC. This sequence encodes CASSLWVAGGDEQFF. The chain has TRBV14 and TRBJ2-1; 10 positions agree with TRBD2. Germline V gene data show CDR1 as SGHDN and CDR2 as FVKESK. J was trimmed by 8 bases and V by 4 bases; bases with no gene match: 8. The CDR3 loop spans 15 amino acids.

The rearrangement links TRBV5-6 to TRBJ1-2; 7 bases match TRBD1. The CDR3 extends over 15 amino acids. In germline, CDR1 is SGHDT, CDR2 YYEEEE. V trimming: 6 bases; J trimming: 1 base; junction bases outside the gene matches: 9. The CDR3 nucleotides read TGTGCCAGCACCCGTTTAGGACAGGTTAACTATGGCTACACCTTC. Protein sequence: CASTRLGQVNYGYTF.

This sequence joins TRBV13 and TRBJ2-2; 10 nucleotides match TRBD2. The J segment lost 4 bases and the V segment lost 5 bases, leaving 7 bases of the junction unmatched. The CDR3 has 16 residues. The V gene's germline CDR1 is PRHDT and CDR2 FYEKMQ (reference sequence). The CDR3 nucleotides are TGTGCCAGCAGCCTTGGGAGCGGGAGGGCCACCGGGGAGCTGTTTTTT. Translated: CASSLGSGRATGELFF.

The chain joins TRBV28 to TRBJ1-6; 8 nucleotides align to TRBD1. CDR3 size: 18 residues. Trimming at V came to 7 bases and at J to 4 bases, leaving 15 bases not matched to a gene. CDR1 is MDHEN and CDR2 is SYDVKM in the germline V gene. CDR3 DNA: TGTGCCAGCACCACGGACAGGGATTGGATTCGATATAATTCACCCCTCCACTTT. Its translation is CASTTDRDWIRYNSPLHF.

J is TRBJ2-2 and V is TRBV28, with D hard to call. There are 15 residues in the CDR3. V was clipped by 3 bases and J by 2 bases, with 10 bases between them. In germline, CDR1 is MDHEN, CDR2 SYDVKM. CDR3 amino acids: CASSFGLVNTGELFF. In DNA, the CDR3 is TGTGCCAGCAGTTTTGGCCTAGTAAACACCGGGGAGCTGTTTTTT. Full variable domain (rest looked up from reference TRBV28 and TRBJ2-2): DVKVTQSSRYLVKRTGEKVFLECVQDMDHENMFWYRQDPGLGLRLIYFSYDVKMKEKGDIPEGYSVSREKKERFSLILESASTNQTSMYLCASSFGLVNTGELFFGEGSRLTVL.

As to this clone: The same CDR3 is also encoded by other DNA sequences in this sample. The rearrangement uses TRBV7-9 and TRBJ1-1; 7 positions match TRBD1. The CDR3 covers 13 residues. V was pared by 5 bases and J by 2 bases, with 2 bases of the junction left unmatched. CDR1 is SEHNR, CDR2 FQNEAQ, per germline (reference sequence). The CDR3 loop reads CASSRQGNTEAFF. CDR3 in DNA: TGTGCCAGCAGCCGACAGGGAAACACTGAAGCTTTCTTT.

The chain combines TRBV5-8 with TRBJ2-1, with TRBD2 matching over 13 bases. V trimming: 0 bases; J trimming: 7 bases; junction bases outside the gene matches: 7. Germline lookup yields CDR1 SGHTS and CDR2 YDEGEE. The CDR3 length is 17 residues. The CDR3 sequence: CASSLARTSGSGNEQFF. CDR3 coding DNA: TGTGCCAGCAGCTTGGCCAGGACTAGCGGGAGTGGAAATGAGCAGTTCTTC.

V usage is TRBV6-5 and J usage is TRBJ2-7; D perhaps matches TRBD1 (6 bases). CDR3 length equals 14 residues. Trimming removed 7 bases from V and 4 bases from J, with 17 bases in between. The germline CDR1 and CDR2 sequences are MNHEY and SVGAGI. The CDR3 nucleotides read TGTGCCAGCACCTCCCCGCTCCAGGGGTACGAGCAGTACTTC. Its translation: CASTSPLQGYEQYF.

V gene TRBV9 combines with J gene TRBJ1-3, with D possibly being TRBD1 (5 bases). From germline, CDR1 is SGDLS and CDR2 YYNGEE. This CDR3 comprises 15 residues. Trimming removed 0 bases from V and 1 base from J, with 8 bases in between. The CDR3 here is CASSVGGQSGNTIYF. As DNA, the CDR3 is TGTGCCAGCAGCGTAGGAGGACAATCTGGAAACACCATATATTTT.

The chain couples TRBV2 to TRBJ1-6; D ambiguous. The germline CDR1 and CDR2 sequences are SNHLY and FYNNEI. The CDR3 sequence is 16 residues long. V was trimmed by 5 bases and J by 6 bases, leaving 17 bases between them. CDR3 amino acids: CASSRNSPAGNSPLHF. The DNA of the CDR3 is TGTGCCAGCAGTCGAAATTCACCTGCGGGTAATTCACCCCTCCACTTT.

In nucleotides, the CDR3 is TGTGCCAGCAAATCCTTGGCTCCAACGGGCTATGGCTACACCTTC. This translates into CASKSLAPTGYGYTF. This chain connects TRBV27 to TRBJ1-2; D gene unclear. CDR1 is MNHEY, CDR2 SMNVEV, per germline (reference sequence). The CDR3 is 15 amino acids. Between the trimmed V and J ends, which lost 7 bases and 4 bases, there was a span of 19 bases.

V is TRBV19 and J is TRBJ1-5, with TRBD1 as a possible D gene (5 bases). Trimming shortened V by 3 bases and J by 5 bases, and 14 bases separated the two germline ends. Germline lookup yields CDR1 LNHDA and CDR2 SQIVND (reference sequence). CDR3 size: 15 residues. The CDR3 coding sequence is TGTGCCAGTAGTATTCCGACAGCGGGAGATCAGCCCCAGCATTTT. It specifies CASSIPTAGDQPQHF.

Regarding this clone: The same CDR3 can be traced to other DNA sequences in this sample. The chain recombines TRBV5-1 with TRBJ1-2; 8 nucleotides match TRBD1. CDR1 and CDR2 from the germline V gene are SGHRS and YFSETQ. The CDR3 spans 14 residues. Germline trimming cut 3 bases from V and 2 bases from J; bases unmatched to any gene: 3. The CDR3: CASSSGQGNYGYTF. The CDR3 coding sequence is TGCGCCAGCAGCTCCGGACAGGGAAACTATGGCTACACCTTC.

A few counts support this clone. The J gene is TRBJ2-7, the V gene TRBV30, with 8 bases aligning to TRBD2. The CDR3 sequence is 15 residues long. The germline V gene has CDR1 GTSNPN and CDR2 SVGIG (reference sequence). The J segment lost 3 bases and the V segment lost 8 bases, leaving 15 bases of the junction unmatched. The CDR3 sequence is CALRQRGTSHYEQYF. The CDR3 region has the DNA TGTGCCCTACGCCAGCGGGGGACGTCCCACTACGAGCAGTACTTC.

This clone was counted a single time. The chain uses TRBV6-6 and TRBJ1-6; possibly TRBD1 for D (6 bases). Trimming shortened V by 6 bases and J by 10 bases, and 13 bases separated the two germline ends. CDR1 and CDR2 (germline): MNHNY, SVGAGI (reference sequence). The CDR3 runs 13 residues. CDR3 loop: CASSSGEGSPLHF. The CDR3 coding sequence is TGTGCCAGCAGCTCAGGGGAGGGCTCACCCCTCCACTTT.

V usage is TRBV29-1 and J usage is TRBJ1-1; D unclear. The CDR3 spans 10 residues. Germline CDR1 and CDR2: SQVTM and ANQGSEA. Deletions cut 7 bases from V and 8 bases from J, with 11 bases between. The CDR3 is CSGGSGEAFF. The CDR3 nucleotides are TGCAGCGGTGGATCGGGAGAAGCTTTCTTT.

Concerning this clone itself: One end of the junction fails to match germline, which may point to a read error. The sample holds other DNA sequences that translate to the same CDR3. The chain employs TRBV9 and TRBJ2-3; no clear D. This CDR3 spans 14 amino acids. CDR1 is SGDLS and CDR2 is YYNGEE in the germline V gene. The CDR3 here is CASSVVTHTDTQYF. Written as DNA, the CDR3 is TGTGCTAGCAGCGTAGTGACTCACACAGATACGCAGTATTTT.

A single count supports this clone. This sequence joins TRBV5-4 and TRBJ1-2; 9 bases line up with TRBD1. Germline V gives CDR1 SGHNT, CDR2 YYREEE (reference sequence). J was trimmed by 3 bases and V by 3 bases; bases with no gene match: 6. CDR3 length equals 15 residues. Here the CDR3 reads CASSSGDRVDYGYTF. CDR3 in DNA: TGTGCCAGCAGCTCCGGGGACAGGGTGGACTATGGCTACACCTTC.

For the CDR3, the DNA is TGTGCCAGCAGGGCGGGATTACCCACCGGGGAGCTGTTTTTT. Residues: CASRAGLPTGELFF. J is TRBJ2-2 and V is TRBV7-2; a weak D match, TRBD2 (6 bases). Germline V gene sequence: CDR1 SGHTA, CDR2 FQGNSA. The CDR3 sequence is 14 residues long. Trimming shortened V by 6 bases and J by 4 bases, and 12 bases separated the two germline ends.

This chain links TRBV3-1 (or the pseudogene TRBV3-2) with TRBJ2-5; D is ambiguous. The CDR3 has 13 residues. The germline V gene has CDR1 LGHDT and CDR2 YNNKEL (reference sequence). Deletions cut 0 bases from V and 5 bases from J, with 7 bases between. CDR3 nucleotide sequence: TGTGCCAGCAGCCAAGACGCACGGGAGACCCAGTACTTC. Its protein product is CASSQDARETQYF.